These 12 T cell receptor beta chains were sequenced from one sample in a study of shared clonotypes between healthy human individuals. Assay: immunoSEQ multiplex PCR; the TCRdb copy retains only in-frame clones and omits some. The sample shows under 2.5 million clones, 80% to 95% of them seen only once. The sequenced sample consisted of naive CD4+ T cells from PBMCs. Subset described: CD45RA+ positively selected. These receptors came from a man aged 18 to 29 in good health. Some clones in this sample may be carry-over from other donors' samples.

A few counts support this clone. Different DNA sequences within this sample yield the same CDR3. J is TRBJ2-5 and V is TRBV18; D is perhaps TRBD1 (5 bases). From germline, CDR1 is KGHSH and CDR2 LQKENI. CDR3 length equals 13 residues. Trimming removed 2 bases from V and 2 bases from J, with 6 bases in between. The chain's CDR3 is CASSPDRQETQYF. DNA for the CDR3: TGTGCCAGCTCACCAGACAGACAAGAGACCCAGTACTTC. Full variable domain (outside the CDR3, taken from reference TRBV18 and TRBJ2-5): NAGVMQNPRHLVRRRGQEARLRCSPMKGHSHVYWYRQLPEEGLKFMVYLQKENIIDESGMPKERFSAEFPKEGPSILRIQQVVRGDSAAYFCASSPDRQETQYFGPGTRLLVL.

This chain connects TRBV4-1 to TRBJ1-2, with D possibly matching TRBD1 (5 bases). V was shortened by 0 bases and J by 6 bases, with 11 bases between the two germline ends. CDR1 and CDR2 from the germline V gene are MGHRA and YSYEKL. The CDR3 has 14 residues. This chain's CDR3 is CASSQEGGVNGYTF. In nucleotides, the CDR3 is TGCGCCAGCAGCCAAGAGGGAGGGGTGAATGGCTACACCTTC.

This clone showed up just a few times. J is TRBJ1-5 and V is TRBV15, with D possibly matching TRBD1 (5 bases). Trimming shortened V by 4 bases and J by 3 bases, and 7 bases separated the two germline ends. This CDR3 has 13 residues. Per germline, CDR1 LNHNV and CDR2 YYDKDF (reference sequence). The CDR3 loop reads CATSKGPNQPQHF. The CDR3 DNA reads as TGTGCCACCAGCAAGGGGCCCAATCAGCCCCAGCATTTT.

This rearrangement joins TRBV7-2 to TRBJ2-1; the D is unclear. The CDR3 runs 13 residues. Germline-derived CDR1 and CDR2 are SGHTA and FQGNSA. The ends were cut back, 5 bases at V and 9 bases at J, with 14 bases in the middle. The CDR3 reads CASSPGRGGEQFF. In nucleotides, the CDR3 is TGTGCCAGCAGCCCCGGAAGAGGCGGTGAGCAGTTCTTC. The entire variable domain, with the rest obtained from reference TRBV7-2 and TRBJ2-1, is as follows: GAGVSQSPSNKVTEKGKDVELRCDPISGHTALYWYRQSLGQGLEFLIYFQGNSAPDKSGLPSDRFSAERTGGSVSTLTIQRTQQEDSAVYLCASSPGRGGEQFFGPGTRLTVL.

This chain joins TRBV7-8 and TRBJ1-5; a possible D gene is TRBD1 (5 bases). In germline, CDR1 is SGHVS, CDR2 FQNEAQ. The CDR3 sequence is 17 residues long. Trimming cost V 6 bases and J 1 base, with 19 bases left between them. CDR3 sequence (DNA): TGTGCCAGCAGTCTTTGGCAGGGAAGTATCAGCAATCAGCCCCAGCATTTT. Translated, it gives CASSLWQGSISNQPQHF.

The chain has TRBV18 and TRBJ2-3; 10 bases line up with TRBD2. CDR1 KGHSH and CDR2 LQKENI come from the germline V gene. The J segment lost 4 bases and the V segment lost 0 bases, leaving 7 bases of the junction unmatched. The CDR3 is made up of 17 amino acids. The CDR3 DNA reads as TGTGCCAGCTCACCACCGGCCCCAGCGGGAGGGGCAGATACGCAGTATTTT. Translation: CASSPPAPAGGADTQYF.

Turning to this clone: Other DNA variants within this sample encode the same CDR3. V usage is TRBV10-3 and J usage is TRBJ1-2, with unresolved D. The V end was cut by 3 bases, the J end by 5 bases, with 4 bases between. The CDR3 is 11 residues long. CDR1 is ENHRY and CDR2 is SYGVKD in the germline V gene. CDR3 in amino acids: CAISDSYGYTF. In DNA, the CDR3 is TGTGCCATCAGTGACAGTTATGGCTACACCTTC.

CDR3 in amino acids: CASSPYWLGQAEQYF. DNA of the CDR3: TGCGCCAGCAGCCCCTACTGGCTCGGTCAGGCCGAGCAGTACTTC. The chain carries TRBV4-1 and TRBJ2-7, with no clear D. The CDR3 length is 15 residues. Trimming took off 4 bases at V and 6 bases at J, with 19 bases between the two ends. Germline CDR1 reads MGHRA; CDR2 reads YSYEKL.

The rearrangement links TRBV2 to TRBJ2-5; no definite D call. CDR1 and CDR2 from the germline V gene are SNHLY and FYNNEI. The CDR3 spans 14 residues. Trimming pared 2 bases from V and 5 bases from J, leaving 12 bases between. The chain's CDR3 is CASSELSRRETQYF. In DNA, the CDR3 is TGTGCCAGCAGTGAATTGTCCCGACGGGAGACCCAGTACTTC.

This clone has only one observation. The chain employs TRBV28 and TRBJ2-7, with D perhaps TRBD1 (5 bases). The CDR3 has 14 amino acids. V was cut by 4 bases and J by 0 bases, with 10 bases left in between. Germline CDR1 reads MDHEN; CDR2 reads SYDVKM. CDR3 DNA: TGTGCCAGCAGTTCTCATACAGGCTCCTACGAGCAGTACTTC. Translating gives CASSSHTGSYEQYF.

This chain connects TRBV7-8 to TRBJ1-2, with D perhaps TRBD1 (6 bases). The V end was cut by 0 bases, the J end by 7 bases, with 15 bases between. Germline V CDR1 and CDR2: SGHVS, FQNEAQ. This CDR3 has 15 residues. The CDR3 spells CASSLARAGGSGYTF. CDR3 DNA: TGTGCCAGCAGCTTAGCGCGGGCGGGGGGCAGTGGCTACACCTTC.

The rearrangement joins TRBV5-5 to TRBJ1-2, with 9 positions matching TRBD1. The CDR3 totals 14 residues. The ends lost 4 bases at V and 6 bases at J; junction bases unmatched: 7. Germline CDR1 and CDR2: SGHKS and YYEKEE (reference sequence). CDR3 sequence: CASSPGQGENGYTF. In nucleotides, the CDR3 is TGTGCCAGCAGCCCGGGACAGGGAGAGAATGGCTACACCTTC.